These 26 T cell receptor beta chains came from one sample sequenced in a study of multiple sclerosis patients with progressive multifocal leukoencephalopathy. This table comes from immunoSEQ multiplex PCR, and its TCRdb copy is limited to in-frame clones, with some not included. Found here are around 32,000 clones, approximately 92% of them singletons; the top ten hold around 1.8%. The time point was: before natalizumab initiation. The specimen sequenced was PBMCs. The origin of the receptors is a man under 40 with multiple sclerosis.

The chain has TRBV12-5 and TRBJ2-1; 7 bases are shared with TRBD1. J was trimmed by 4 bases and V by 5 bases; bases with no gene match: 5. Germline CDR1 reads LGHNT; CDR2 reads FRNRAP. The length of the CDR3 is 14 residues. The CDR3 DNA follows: TGTGCTAGTGGTCCCCCGACAGGGTACAATGAGCAGTTCTTC. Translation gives CASGPPTGYNEQFF. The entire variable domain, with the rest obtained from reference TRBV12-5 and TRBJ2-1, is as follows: DARVTQTPRHKVTEMGQEVTMRCQPILGHNTVFWYRQTMMQGLELLAYFRNRAPLDDSGMPKDRFSAEMPDATLATLKIQPSEPRDSAVYFCASGPPTGYNEQFFGPGTRLTVL.

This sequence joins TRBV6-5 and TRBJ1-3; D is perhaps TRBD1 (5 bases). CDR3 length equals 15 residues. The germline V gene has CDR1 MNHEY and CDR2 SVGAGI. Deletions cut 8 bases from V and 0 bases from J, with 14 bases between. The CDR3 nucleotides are TGTGCCAGCCGGGGGGAAGGGAACTCTGGAAACACCATATATTTT. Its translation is CASRGEGNSGNTIYF.

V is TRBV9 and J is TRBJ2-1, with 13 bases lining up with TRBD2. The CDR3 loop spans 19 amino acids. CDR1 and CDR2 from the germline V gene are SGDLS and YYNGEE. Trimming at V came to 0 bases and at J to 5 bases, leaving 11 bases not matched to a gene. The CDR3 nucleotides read TGTGCCAGCAGCGTAGTCGGACTAGCGGGAGAGATAAGGGACAATGAGCAGTTCTTC. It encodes CASSVVGLAGEIRDNEQFF.

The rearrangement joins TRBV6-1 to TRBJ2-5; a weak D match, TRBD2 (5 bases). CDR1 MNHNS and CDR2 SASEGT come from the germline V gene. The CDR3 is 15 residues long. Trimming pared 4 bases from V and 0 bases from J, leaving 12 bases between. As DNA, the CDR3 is TGTGCCAGCAGTGGCCGGGATTTGTACCAAGAGACCCAGTACTTC. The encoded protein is CASSGRDLYQETQYF.

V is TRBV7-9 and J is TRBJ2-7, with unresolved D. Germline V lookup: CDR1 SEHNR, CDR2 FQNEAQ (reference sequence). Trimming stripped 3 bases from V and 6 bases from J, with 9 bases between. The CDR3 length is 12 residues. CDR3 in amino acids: CASSLIGPEQYF. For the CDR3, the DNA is TGTGCCAGCAGCTTGATCGGACCCGAGCAGTACTTC.

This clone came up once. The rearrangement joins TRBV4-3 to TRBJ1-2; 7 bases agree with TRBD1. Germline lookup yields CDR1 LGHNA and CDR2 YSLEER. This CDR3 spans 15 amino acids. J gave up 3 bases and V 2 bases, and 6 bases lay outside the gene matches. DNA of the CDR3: TGCGCCAGCAGCCAACTCGGACAGGACTACTATGGCTACACCTTC. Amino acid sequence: CASSQLGQDYYGYTF.

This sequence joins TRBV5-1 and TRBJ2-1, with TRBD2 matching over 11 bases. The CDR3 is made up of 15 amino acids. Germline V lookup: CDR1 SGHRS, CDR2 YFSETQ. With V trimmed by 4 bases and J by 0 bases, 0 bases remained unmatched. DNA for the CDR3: TGCGCCAGCAGCACTAGCGGGAGCTCCTACAATGAGCAGTTCTTC. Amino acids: CASSTSGSSYNEQFF. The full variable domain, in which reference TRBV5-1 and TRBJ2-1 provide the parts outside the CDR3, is KAGVTQTPRYLIKTRGQQVTLSCSPISGHRSVSWYQQTPGQGLQFLFEYFSETQRNKGNFPGRFSGRQFSNSRSEMNVSTLELGDSALYLCASSTSGSSYNEQFFGPGTRLTVL.

The CDR3 sequence: CASRDSGIEQFF. CDR3 bases: TGTGCTAGTAGAGATAGCGGGATTGAGCAGTTCTTC. V and J are TRBV12-5 and TRBJ2-1; 8 nucleotides match TRBD2. The CDR3 extends over 12 amino acids. Trimming cost V 8 bases and J 9 bases; bases outside gene matches: 6. The germline V gene encodes CDR1 LGHNT and CDR2 FRNRAP.

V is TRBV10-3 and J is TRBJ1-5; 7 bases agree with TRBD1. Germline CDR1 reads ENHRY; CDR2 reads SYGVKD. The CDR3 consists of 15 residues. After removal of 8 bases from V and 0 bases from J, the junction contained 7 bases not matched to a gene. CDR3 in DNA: TGTGCCATCCTAGGGGGGACAGATAGCAATCAGCCCCAGCATTTT. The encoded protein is CAILGGTDSNQPQHF.

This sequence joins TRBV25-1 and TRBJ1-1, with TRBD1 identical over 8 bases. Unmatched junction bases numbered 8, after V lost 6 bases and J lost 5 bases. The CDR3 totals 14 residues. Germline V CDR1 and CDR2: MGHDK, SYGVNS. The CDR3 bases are TGTGCCAGCAGGGAGACAGGGGAGGGGACTGAAGCTTTCTTT. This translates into CASRETGEGTEAFF. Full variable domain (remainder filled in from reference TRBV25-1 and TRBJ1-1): EADIYQTPRYLVIGTGKKITLECSQTMGHDKMYWYQQDPGMELHLIHYSYGVNSTEKGDLSSESTVSRIRTEHFPLTLESARPSHTSQYLCASRETGEGTEAFFGQGTRLTVV.

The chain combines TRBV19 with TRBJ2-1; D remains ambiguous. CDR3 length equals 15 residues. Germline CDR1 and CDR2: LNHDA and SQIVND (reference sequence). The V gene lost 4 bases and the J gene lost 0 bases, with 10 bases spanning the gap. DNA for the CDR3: TGTGCCAGTAGTAGTGGATGGGTCTCCTACAATGAGCAGTTCTTC. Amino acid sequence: CASSSGWVSYNEQFF.

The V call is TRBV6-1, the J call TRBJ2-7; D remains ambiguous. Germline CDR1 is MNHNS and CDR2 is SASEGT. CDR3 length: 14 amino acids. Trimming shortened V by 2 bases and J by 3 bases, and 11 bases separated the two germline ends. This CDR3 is CASSERGDNYEQYV. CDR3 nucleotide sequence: TGTGCCAGCAGTGAACGTGGGGATAACTACGAGCAGTACGTC.

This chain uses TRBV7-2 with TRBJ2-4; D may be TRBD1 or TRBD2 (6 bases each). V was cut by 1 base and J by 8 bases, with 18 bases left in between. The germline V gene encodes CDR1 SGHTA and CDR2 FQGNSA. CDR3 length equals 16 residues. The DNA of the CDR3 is TGTGCCAGCAGCTTAGTTCGTGTGGGGGGCAGGGACATTCAGTACTTC. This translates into CASSLVRVGGRDIQYF.

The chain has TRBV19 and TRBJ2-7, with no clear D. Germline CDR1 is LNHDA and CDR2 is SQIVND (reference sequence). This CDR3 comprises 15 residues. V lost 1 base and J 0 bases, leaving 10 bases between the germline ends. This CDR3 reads CASSIADFLSYEQYF. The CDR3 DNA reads TGTGCCAGTAGTATAGCTGACTTCCTCTCCTACGAGCAGTACTTC.

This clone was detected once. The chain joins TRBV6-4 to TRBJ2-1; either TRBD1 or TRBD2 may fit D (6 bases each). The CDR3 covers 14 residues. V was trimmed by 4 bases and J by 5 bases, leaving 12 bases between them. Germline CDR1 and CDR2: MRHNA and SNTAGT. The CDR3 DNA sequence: TGTGCCAGCAGTGGGGGGGACACGCACAATGAGCAGTTCTTC. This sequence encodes CASSGGDTHNEQFF.

The CDR3 DNA sequence: TGTGCCAGCAGCTTAGGTCCCTGGGGCACAGATACGCAGTATTTT. Translation: CASSLGPWGTDTQYF. This sequence joins TRBV7-9 and TRBJ2-3, with D unresolved. The CDR3 totals 15 residues. In germline, CDR1 is SEHNR, CDR2 FQNEAQ (reference sequence). V lost 1 base and J 1 base, leaving 9 bases between the germline ends.

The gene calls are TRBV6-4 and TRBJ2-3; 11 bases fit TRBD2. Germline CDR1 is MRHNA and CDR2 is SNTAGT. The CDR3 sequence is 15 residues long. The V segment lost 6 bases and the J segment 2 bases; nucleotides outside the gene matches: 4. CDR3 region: CASSRLAGLTDTQYF. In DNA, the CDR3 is TGTGCCAGCAGCAGACTAGCGGGACTCACAGATACGCAGTATTTT.

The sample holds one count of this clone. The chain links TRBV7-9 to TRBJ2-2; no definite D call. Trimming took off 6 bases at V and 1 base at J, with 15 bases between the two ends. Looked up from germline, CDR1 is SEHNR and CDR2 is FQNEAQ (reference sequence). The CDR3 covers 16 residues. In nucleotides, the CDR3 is TGTGCCAGCAGGTTCATTACGGTGCGGAACACCGGGGAGCTGTTTTTT. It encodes CASRFITVRNTGELFF.

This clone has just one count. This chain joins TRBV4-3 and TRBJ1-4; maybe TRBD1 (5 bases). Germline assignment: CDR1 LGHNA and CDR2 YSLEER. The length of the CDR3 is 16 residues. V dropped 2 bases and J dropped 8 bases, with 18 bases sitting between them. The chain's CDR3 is CASSQSRQRGWEKLFF. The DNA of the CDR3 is TGCGCCAGCAGCCAAAGTCGACAGCGAGGGTGGGAAAAACTGTTTTTT.

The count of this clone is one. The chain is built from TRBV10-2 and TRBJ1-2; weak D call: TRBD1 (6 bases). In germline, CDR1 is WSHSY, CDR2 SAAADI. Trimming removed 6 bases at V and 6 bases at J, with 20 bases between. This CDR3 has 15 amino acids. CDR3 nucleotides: TGCGCCAGCAGCCCCGTCCTTGGGGGCTTTAATGGCTACACCTTC. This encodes CASSPVLGGFNGYTF.

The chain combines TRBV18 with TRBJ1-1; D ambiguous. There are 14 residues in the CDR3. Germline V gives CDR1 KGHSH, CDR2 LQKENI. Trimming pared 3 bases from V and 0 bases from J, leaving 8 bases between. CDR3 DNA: TGTGCCAGCTCACCTTCCGGTCTGAACACTGAAGCTTTCTTT. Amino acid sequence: CASSPSGLNTEAFF.

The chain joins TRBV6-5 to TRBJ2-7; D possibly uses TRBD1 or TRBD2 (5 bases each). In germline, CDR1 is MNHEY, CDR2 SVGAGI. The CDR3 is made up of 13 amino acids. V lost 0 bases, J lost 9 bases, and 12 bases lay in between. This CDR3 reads CASSYSAGTRQYV. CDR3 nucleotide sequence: TGTGCCAGCAGTTACTCAGCAGGGACGCGGCAGTACGTC.

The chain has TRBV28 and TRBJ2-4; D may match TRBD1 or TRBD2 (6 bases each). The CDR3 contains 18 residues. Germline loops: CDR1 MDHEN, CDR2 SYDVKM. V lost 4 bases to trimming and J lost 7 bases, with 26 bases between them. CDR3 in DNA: TGTGCCAGCAGTTCCCCGGACTTGTTGGGGGGCGACTGGAACATTCAGTACTTC. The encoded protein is CASSSPDLLGGDWNIQYF.

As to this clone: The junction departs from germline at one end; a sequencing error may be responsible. The CDR3 loop reads CASSLDGGDQAF. CDR3 bases: TGTGCCAGCAGCTTAGATGGCGGGGACCAGGCCTTC. The gene calls are TRBV7-9 and TRBJ1-2; tentatively, D is TRBD1 (5 bases). The CDR3 runs to 12 residues. Looked up from germline, CDR1 is SEHNR and CDR2 is FQNEAQ (reference sequence).

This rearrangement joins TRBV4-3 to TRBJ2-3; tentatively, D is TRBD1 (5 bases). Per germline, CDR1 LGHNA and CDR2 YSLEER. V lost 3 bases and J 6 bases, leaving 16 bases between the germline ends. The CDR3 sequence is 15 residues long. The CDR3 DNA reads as TGCGCCAGCAGCCAGGACACATTACGGGCGGATACGCAGTATTTT. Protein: CASSQDTLRADTQYF.

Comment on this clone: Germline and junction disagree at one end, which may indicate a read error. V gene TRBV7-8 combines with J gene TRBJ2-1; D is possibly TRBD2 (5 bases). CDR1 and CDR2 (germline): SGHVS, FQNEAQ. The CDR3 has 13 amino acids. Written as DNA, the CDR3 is TGTGCCGGCAGCTTAGGCGGAGGAAATGAGCAGTTCTTC. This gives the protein CAGSLGGGNEQFF.